A selection of T cell receptor beta chains follows, all from one sample in a study of blood T cell repertoires in COVID-19. The data were produced by immunoSEQ multiplex PCR, yet TCRdb's version contains in-frame clones alone and is incomplete. The sample includes almost 400,000 clones, over 75% seen only once; the top ten take roughly 2%. The sequenced sample was peripheral blood. The receptors here all came from a woman aged 55-69 years with COVID-19, enrolled during active disease. The CDR3 runs from the conserved cysteine through the conserved F or W. The D gene is left open where the match is weak. Where a row states a size, it is once, few, many or the class of an expanded clone; other rows omit it.

V gene: TRBV5-6; D gene: TRBD1; clone size: -; J gene: TRBJ2-7; CDR3 protein: CASSLVAGGEQYF; CDR3 DNA: TGTGCCAGCAGCTTGGTCGCAGGGGGAGAGCAGTACTTC
V gene: TRBV10-3; D gene: -; clone size: -; J gene: TRBJ2-3; CDR3 protein: CAISEGGGGRDTQYF; CDR3 DNA: TGTGCCATCAGTGAAGGGGGAGGGGGGCGAGATACGCAGTATTTT
V gene: TRBV6-5; D gene: -; clone size: -; J gene: TRBJ2-7; CDR3 protein: CASSYLQGPPSYEQYF; CDR3 DNA: TGTGCCAGCAGTTACCTACAGGGTCCTCCCTCCTACGAGCAGTACTTC
V gene: TRBV3-1/TRBV3-2; D gene: -; clone size: -; J gene: TRBJ2-1; CDR3 protein: CASSQGYRGGEQFF; CDR3 DNA: TGTGCCAGCAGCCAAGGGTACAGGGGAGGAGAGCAGTTCTTC
V gene: TRBV6-1; D gene: TRBD2; clone size: -; J gene: TRBJ2-2; CDR3 protein: CASSGWPGGPTGELFF; CDR3 DNA: TGTGCCAGCAGTGGCTGGCCGGGGGGGCCCACCGGGGAGCTGTTTTTT
V gene: TRBV18; D gene: -; clone size: -; J gene: TRBJ2-7; CDR3 protein: CASSPGPIKYEQYF; CDR3 DNA: TGTGCCAGCTCACCGGGGCCGATAAAATACGAGCAGTACTTC
V gene: TRBV9; D gene: TRBD1; clone size: -; J gene: TRBJ1-3; CDR3 protein: CASSIGTGTSGNTIYF; CDR3 DNA: TGTGCCAGCAGCATTGGGACAGGAACCTCTGGAAACACCATATATTTT
V gene: TRBV18; D gene: -; clone size: -; J gene: TRBJ1-2; CDR3 protein: CASSPPPDRFYGYTF; CDR3 DNA: TGTGCCAGCTCACCACCGCCGGACAGATTTTATGGCTACACCTTC
V gene: TRBV10-3; D gene: -; clone size: -; J gene: TRBJ2-6; CDR3 protein: CAISAGAGANVLTF; CDR3 DNA: TGTGCCATCAGTGCGGGGGCTGGGGCCAACGTCCTGACTTTC
V gene: TRBV5-1; D gene: TRBD1; clone size: -; J gene: TRBJ1-1; CDR3 protein: CASSPQDRHYTEAFF; CDR3 DNA: TGCGCCAGCAGCCCCCAGGACAGGCATTACACTGAAGCTTTCTTT
V gene: TRBV4-1; D gene: TRBD1; clone size: -; J gene: TRBJ1-1; CDR3 protein: CASTRGPMNTEAFF; CDR3 DNA: TGCGCCAGCACCAGGGGGCCGATGAACACTGAAGCTTTCTTT
V gene: TRBV19; D gene: TRBD1; clone size: -; J gene: TRBJ1-2; CDR3 protein: CASSRRRDRSYYGYTF; CDR3 DNA: TGTGCCAGTAGTAGAAGGCGGGACAGGAGCTACTATGGCTACACCTTC
V gene: TRBV27; D gene: -; clone size: -; J gene: TRBJ1-5; CDR3 protein: CASSLRHGLNQPQHF; CDR3 DNA: TGTGCCAGCAGTTTAAGACACGGATTAAATCAGCCCCAGCATTTT
V gene: TRBV10-3; D gene: -; clone size: -; J gene: TRBJ1-3; CDR3 protein: CAASGGSGNTIYF; CDR3 DNA: TGTGCCGCCTCGGGGGGATCTGGAAACACCATATATTTT
V gene: TRBV7-9; D gene: TRBD2; clone size: -; J gene: TRBJ2-1; CDR3 protein: CASSVSGGAPGYEQFF; CDR3 DNA: TGTGCCAGCAGCGTTAGCGGGGGGGCCCCTGGGTATGAGCAGTTCTTC
V gene: TRBV3-1/TRBV3-2; D gene: -; clone size: -; J gene: TRBJ1-1; CDR3 protein: CASSQRTEAFF; CDR3 DNA: TGTGCCAGCAGCCAACGCACTGAAGCTTTCTTT
V gene: TRBV4-1; D gene: -; clone size: -; J gene: TRBJ2-5; CDR3 protein: CASSQVGSETQYF; CDR3 DNA: TGCGCCAGCAGCCAAGTCGGGTCAGAGACCCAGTACTTC
V gene: TRBV27; D gene: -; clone size: -; J gene: TRBJ2-5; CDR3 protein: CASSWSRGRETQYF; CDR3 DNA: TGTGCCAGCAGTTGGTCCCGGGGAAGGGAGACCCAGTACTTC
V gene: TRBV2; D gene: -; clone size: few; J gene: TRBJ1-2; CDR3 protein: CASSSNNYGYTF; CDR3 DNA: TGTGCCAGCAGTAGCAATAACTATGGCTACACCTTC
V gene: TRBV6-5; D gene: -; clone size: -; J gene: TRBJ1-1; CDR3 protein: CAVTKGANTEAFF; CDR3 DNA: TGTGCCGTCACCAAAGGGGCAAACACTGAAGCTTTCTTT
V gene: TRBV4-1; D gene: -; clone size: once; J gene: TRBJ2-2; CDR3 protein: CASSSNSWDTGELFF; CDR3 DNA: TGCGCCAGCAGCTCGAATAGCTGGGACACCGGGGAGCTGTTTTTT
V gene: TRBV5-1; D gene: -; clone size: -; J gene: TRBJ2-1; CDR3 protein: CASSHAGAHNEQFF; CDR3 DNA: TGCGCCAGCAGCCACGCAGGGGCCCACAATGAGCAGTTCTTC
V gene: TRBV15; D gene: TRBD1; clone size: once; J gene: TRBJ1-5; CDR3 protein: CATSTQGGRQPQHF; CDR3 DNA: TGTGCCACCAGCACCCAAGGGGGCAGACAGCCCCAGCATTTT
V gene: TRBV6-5; D gene: -; clone size: -; J gene: TRBJ1-2; CDR3 protein: CASSYSRSSGIGYTF; CDR3 DNA: TGTGCCAGCAGTTACTCCCGGTCCTCGGGAATCGGCTACACCTTC
V gene: TRBV3-1/TRBV3-2; D gene: -; clone size: -; J gene: TRBJ1-4; CDR3 protein: CASSPDREKLFF; CDR3 DNA: TGTGCCAGCAGCCCCGACAGGGAAAAACTGTTTTTT
V gene: TRBV4-1; D gene: TRBD2; clone size: -; J gene: TRBJ2-2; CDR3 protein: CASSQLLRGVDTGELFF; CDR3 DNA: TGCGCCAGCAGCCAACTGTTGCGGGGGGTCGACACCGGGGAGCTGTTTTTT
V gene: TRBV27; D gene: TRBD2; clone size: -; J gene: TRBJ2-4; CDR3 protein: CASSLSAGRAKNIQYF; CDR3 DNA: TGTGCCAGCAGTTTATCAGCCGGGAGGGCCAAAAACATTCAGTACTTC
V gene: TRBV5-1; D gene: TRBD1; clone size: -; J gene: TRBJ1-5; CDR3 protein: CASSLGQGGNQPQHF; CDR3 DNA: TGCGCCAGCAGCTTGGGACAGGGGGGCAATCAGCCCCAGCATTTT
V gene: TRBV2; D gene: -; clone size: -; J gene: TRBJ1-2; CDR3 protein: CASSEASYGYTF; CDR3 DNA: TGTGCCAGCAGTGAGGCAAGCTATGGCTACACCTTC
V gene: TRBV28; D gene: -; clone size: -; J gene: TRBJ1-2; CDR3 protein: CASSFAGSRKKVGGYTF; CDR3 DNA: TGTGCCAGCAGTTTCGCAGGCTCCCGCAAAAAAGTAGGTGGCTACACCTTC
V gene: TRBV4-1; D gene: -; clone size: -; J gene: TRBJ1-5; CDR3 protein: CASSQGSGGSNQPQHF; CDR3 DNA: TGCGCCAGCAGCCAAGGCTCGGGGGGGAGCAATCAGCCCCAGCATTTT
V gene: TRBV6-2/TRBV6-3; D gene: TRBD2; clone size: -; J gene: TRBJ2-5; CDR3 protein: CASSGGGSQETQYF; CDR3 DNA: TGTGCCAGCAGTGGCGGGGGGTCACAAGAGACCCAGTACTTC
V gene: TRBV7-3; D gene: -; clone size: -; J gene: TRBJ2-3; CDR3 protein: CASSLGPPDTQYF; CDR3 DNA: TGTGCCAGCAGCCTTGGCCCCCCAGATACGCAGTATTTT
V gene: TRBV30; D gene: TRBD1; clone size: -; J gene: TRBJ1-1; CDR3 protein: CAWSLGTANTEAFF; CDR3 DNA: TGTGCCTGGAGCCTTGGGACAGCGAACACTGAAGCTTTCTTT
V gene: TRBV27; D gene: -; clone size: -; J gene: TRBJ1-2; CDR3 protein: CASSLRGYNYGYTF; CDR3 DNA: TGTGCCAGCAGTTTACGGGGTTATAACTATGGCTACACCTTC
V gene: TRBV19; D gene: TRBD1; clone size: -; J gene: TRBJ1-5; CDR3 protein: CAIGQGRNQPQHF; CDR3 DNA: TGTGCCATTGGACAGGGAAGGAATCAGCCCCAGCATTTT
V gene: TRBV18; D gene: -; clone size: once; J gene: TRBJ2-7; CDR3 protein: CASSPNRASYEQYF; CDR3 DNA: TGTGCCAGCTCACCAAACAGGGCTTCCTACGAGCAGTACTTC
V gene: TRBV13; D gene: -; clone size: few; J gene: TRBJ1-3; CDR3 protein: CASSLTQYSGNTIYF; CDR3 DNA: TGTGCCAGCAGCTTAACACAGTACTCTGGAAACACCATATATTTT
V gene: TRBV9; D gene: -; clone size: -; J gene: TRBJ2-2; CDR3 protein: CASSVDISNTGELFF; CDR3 DNA: TGTGCCAGCAGCGTAGACATCTCGAACACCGGGGAGCTGTTTTTT
V gene: TRBV18; D gene: -; clone size: -; J gene: TRBJ1-3; CDR3 protein: CASSPGRLAGNTIYF; CDR3 DNA: TGTGCCAGCTCACCAGGGCGTTTGGCTGGAAACACCATATATTTT
V gene: TRBV2; D gene: -; clone size: once; J gene: TRBJ1-6; CDR3 protein: CASTLQGSGNSPLHF; CDR3 DNA: TGTGCCAGCACCCTCCAGGGGAGTGGGAATTCACCCCTCCACTTT
V gene: TRBV28; D gene: -; clone size: -; J gene: TRBJ2-7; CDR3 protein: CASNGAYEQYF; CDR3 DNA: TGTGCCAGCAACGGGGCCTACGAGCAGTACTTC
V gene: TRBV19; D gene: TRBD1; clone size: -; J gene: TRBJ2-7; CDR3 protein: CASSPTGEFWEQYF; CDR3 DNA: TGTGCCAGTAGTCCGACAGGGGAGTTTTGGGAGCAGTACTTC
V gene: TRBV6-2/TRBV6-3; D gene: -; clone size: -; J gene: TRBJ1-1; CDR3 protein: CASSYSAGRQGNTEAFF; CDR3 DNA: TGTGCCAGCAGTTACTCGGCAGGCCGGCAGGGGAACACTGAAGCTTTCTTT
V gene: TRBV14; D gene: -; clone size: -; J gene: TRBJ1-1; CDR3 protein: CASSQETAEAFF; CDR3 DNA: TGTGCCAGCAGCCAAGAAACAGCTGAAGCTTTCTTT
V gene: TRBV18; D gene: TRBD2; clone size: -; J gene: TRBJ2-5; CDR3 protein: CASSPSAGRGYF; CDR3 DNA: TGTGCCAGCTCACCCTCGGCAGGGAGGGGTTACTTC
V gene: TRBV24-1; D gene: -; clone size: -; J gene: TRBJ2-2; CDR3 protein: CATSDPQGLANTGELFF; CDR3 DNA: TGTGCCACCAGTGACCCCCAGGGGTTAGCAAACACCGGGGAGCTGTTTTTT
V gene: TRBV5-1; D gene: -; clone size: -; J gene: TRBJ2-1; CDR3 protein: CASRGPMREQFF; CDR3 DNA: TGCGCCAGCAGGGGTCCCATGAGGGAGCAGTTCTTC
V gene: TRBV18; D gene: -; clone size: -; J gene: TRBJ2-7; CDR3 protein: CASSPGPQKQYF; CDR3 DNA: TGTGCCAGCTCACCGGGCCCACAGAAGCAGTACTTC
V gene: TRBV29-1; D gene: -; clone size: once; J gene: TRBJ1-1; CDR3 protein: CFLGVIRRRSEAFF; CDR3 DNA: TGCTTTCTTGGGGTAATTCGGAGGAGATCTGAAGCTTTCTTT
V gene: TRBV11-2; D gene: TRBD2; clone size: -; J gene: TRBJ2-1; CDR3 protein: CASSFTSGGHNEQFF; CDR3 DNA: TGTGCCAGCAGCTTTACTAGCGGGGGTCACAATGAGCAGTTCTTC
V gene: TRBV19; D gene: -; clone size: -; J gene: TRBJ1-3; CDR3 protein: CASSPDRPGNTIYF; CDR3 DNA: TGTGCCAGTAGTCCCGACAGGCCTGGAAACACCATATATTTT
V gene: TRBV3-1/TRBV3-2; D gene: -; clone size: -; J gene: TRBJ2-2; CDR3 protein: CASSPDEGGELFF; CDR3 DNA: TGTGCCAGCAGCCCCGACGAGGGCGGGGAGCTGTTTTTT
V gene: TRBV9; D gene: -; clone size: -; J gene: TRBJ2-7; CDR3 protein: CASSVAAEVAYEQYF; CDR3 DNA: TGTGCCAGCAGCGTAGCGGCGGAGGTTGCCTACGAGCAGTACTTC
V gene: TRBV5-1; D gene: -; clone size: -; J gene: TRBJ1-2; CDR3 protein: CASSGSGQTGYTF; CDR3 DNA: TGCGCCAGCAGCGGGAGTGGACAGACTGGCTACACCTTC
V gene: TRBV5-4; D gene: TRBD2; clone size: -; J gene: TRBJ2-3; CDR3 protein: CASSTGGNTDTQYF; CDR3 DNA: TGTGCCAGCAGCACCGGGGGGAACACAGATACGCAGTATTTT
V gene: TRBV2; D gene: -; clone size: -; J gene: TRBJ2-7; CDR3 protein: CACFRDTNYEQYF; CDR3 DNA: TGTGCCTGTTTCCGGGACACCAACTACGAGCAGTACTTC
V gene: TRBV3-1/TRBV3-2; D gene: -; clone size: -; J gene: TRBJ1-5; CDR3 protein: CASSPMFSSRQPQHF; CDR3 DNA: TGTGCCAGCAGCCCAATGTTCTCCAGCAGGCAGCCCCAGCATTTT